This T cell receptor beta chain comes out of a study of cytomegalovirus exposure and HLA in healthy donors. General study findings and limits: In a later analysis, at a false discovery rate of 0.05, under 20,000 TCR beta sequences were associated with HLA alleles.

A note on this clone: Antigen specificity is unknown.

With 60 Vbeta and 13 Jbeta primers, the PCR was carried out. Profiled with immunoSEQ multiplex PCR; TCRdb holds only in-frame clones, not every one. The data show fewer than 200,000 clones, with approximately 80% seen just once and around 2.5% held by the top ten. The length of the CDR3 is 13 residues. Trimming pared 1 base from V and 4 bases from J, leaving 5 bases between. Germline V gene lookup returns CDR1 SGHTA and CDR2 FQGNSA. This chain uses TRBV7-2 with TRBJ1-5; no clear D. Sequencing was performed on PBMCs. The sequence was collected from a woman in her forties in good health and CMV-seropositive. The CDR3 reads CASSLGANQPQHF. CDR3 coding DNA: TGTGCCAGCAGCTTAGGAGCTAATCAGCCCCAGCATTTT. Filled out from reference TRBV7-2 and TRBJ1-5, the complete variable domain reads GAGVSQSPSNKVTEKGKDVELRCDPISGHTALYWYRQSLGQGLEFLIYFQGNSAPDKSGLPSDRFSAERTGGSVSTLTIQRTQQEDSAVYLCASSLGANQPQHFGDGTRLSIL.